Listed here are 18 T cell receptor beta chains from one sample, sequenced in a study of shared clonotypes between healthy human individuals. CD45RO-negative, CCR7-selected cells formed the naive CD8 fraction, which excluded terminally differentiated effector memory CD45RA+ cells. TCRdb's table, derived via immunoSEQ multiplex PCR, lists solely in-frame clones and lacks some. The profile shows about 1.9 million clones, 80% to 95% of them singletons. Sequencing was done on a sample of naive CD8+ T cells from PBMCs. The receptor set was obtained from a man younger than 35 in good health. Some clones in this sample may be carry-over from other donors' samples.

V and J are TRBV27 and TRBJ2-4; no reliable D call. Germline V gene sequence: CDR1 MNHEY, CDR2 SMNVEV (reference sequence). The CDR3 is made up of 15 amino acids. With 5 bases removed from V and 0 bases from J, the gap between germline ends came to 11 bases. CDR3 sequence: CASSTSPGAKNIQYF. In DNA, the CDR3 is TGTGCCAGCAGTACGTCCCCCGGAGCCAAAAACATTCAGTACTTC.

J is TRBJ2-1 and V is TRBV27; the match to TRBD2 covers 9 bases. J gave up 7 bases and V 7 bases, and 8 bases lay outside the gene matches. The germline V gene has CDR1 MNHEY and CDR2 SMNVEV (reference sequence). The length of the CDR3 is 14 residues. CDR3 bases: TGTGCCAGCACGTTGGCGGGAGGGTGGAATGAGCAGTTCTTC. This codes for CASTLAGGWNEQFF.

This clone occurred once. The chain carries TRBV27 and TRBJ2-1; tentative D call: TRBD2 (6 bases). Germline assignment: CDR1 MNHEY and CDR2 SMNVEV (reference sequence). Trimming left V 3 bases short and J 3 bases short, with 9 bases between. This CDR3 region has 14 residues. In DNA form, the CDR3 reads TGTGCCAGCAGTTTGGAGGGGCACTACAATGAGCAGTTCTTC. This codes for CASSLEGHYNEQFF.

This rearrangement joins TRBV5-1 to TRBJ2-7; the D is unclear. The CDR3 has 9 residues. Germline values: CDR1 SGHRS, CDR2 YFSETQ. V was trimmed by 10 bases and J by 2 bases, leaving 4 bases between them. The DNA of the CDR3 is TGCGCCCTCACCTACGAGCAGTACTTC. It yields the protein CALTYEQYF.

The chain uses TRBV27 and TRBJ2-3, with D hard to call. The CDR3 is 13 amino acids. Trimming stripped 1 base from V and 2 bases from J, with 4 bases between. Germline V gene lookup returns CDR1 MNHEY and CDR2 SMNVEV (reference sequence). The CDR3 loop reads CASSLFITDTQYF. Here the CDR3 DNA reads TGTGCCAGCAGTTTATTCATCACAGATACGCAGTATTTT.

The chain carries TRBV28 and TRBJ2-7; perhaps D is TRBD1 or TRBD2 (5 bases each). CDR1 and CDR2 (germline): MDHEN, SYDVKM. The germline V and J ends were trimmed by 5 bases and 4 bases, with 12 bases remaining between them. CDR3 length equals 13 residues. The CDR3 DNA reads TGTGCCAGCAGTCAGGGAGTAACTTACGAGCAGTACTTC. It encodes CASSQGVTYEQYF.

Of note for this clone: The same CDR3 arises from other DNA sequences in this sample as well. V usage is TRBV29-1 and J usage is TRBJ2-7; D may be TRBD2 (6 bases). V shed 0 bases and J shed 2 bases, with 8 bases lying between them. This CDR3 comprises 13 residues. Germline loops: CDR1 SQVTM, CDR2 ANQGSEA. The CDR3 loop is CSVEDGGTYEQYF. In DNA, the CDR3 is TGCAGCGTTGAAGATGGCGGGACCTACGAGCAGTACTTC.

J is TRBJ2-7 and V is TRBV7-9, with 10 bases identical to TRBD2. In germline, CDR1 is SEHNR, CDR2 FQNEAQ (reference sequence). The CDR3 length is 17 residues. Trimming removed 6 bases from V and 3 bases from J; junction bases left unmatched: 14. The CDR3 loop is CASSSNLAGVKVYEQYF. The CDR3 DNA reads TGTGCCAGCAGTTCAAATCTAGCGGGGGTAAAAGTCTACGAGCAGTACTTC.

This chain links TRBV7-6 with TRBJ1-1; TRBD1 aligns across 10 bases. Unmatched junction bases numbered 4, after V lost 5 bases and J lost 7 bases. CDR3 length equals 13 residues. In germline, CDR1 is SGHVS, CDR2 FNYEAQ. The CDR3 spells CASSPGTGVEAFF. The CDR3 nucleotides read TGTGCCAGCAGCCCAGGGACAGGGGTTGAAGCTTTCTTT.

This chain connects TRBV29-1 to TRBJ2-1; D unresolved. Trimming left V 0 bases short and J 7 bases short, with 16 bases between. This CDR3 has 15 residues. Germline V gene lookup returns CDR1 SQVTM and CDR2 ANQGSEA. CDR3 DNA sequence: TGCAGCGTTGAAGATCCTCCGACGTCGTGGAATGAGCAGTTCTTC. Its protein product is CSVEDPPTSWNEQFF.

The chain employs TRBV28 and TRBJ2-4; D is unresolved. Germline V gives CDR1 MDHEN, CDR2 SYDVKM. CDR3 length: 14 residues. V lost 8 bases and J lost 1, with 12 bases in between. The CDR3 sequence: CASVPAVAKNIQYF. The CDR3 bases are TGTGCCAGCGTACCAGCCGTGGCCAAAAACATTCAGTACTTC. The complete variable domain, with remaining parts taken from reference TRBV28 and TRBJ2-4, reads DVKVTQSSRYLVKRTGEKVFLECVQDMDHENMFWYRQDPGLGLRLIYFSYDVKMKEKGDIPEGYSVSREKKERFSLILESASTNQTSMYLCASVPAVAKNIQYFGAGTRLSVL.

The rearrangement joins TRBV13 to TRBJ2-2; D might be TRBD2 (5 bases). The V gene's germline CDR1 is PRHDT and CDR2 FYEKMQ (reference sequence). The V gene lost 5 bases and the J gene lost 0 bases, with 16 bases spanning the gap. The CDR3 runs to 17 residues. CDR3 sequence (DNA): TGTGCCAGCAGCCCCCAGAGGGCACCCTCGAACACCGGGGAGCTGTTTTTT. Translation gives CASSPQRAPSNTGELFF.

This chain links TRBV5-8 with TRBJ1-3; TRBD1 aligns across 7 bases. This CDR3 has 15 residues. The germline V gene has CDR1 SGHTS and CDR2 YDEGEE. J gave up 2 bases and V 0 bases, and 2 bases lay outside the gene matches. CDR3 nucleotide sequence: TGTGCCAGCAGCTTGGAGGGGACAGCTGGAAACACCATATATTTT. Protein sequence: CASSLEGTAGNTIYF. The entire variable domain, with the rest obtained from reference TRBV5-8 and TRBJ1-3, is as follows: EAGVTQSPTHLIKTRGQQATLRCSPISGHTSVYWYQQALGLGLQFLLWYDEGEERNRGNFPPRFSGRQFPNYSSELNVNALELEDSALYLCASSLEGTAGNTIYFGEGSWLTVV.

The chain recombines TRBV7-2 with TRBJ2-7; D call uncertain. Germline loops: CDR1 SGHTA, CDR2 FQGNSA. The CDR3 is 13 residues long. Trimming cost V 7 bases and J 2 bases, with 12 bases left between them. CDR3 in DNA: TGTGCCAGCACCCCGGGCCTTACCTACGAGCAGTACTTC. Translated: CASTPGLTYEQYF.

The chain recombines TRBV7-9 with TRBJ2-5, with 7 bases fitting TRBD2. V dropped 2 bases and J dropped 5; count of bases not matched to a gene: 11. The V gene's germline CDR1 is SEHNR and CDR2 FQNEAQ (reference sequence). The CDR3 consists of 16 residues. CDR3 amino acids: CASSLNLGGLGETQYF. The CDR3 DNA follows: TGTGCCAGCAGCTTAAACCTCGGGGGGTTGGGCGAGACCCAGTACTTC.

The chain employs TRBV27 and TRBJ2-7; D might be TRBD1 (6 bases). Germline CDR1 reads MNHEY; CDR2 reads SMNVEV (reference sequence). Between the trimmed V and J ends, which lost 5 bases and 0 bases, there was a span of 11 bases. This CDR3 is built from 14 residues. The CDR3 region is CASSPRTDSYEQYF. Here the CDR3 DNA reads TGTGCCAGCAGTCCGAGGACAGACTCCTACGAGCAGTACTTC.

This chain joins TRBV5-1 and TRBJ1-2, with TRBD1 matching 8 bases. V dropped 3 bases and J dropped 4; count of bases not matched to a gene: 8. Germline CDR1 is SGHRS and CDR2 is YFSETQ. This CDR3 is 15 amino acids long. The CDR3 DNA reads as TGCGCCAGCAGCTCTGTGGGACAGGCCGTCTATGGCTACACCTTC. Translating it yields CASSSVGQAVYGYTF.

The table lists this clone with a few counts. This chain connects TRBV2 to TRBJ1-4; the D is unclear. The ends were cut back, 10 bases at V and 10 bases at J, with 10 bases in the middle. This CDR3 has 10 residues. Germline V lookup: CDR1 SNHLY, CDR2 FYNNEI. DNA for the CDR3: TGTGCCACCCTTCTGGGAAAACTGTTTTTT. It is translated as CATLLGKLFF. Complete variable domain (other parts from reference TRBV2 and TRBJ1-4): EPEVTQTPSHQVTQMGQEVILRCVPISNHLYFYWYRQILGQKVEFLVSFYNNEISEKSEIFDDQFSVERPDGSNFTLKIRSTKLEDSAMYFCATLLGKLFFGSGTQLSVL.